Detailed here is one TCR beta chain. Its specific antigen is unknown. Per-nucleotide qualities are absent, and no much larger clonotype sits a single base away. The sample is drawn from a study of graft-versus-host responses after intestinal transplantation (dated by TCRdb to 2020 to 2023). Regarding the study in general: The transplants that recipients received were multivisceral, liver-intestinal, or isolated intestinal. All recipients received anti-thymocyte globulin induction followed by maintenance tacrolimus and steroids for around 3 years. Bulk TCR-beta CDR3 sequencing was used to track graft-versus-host and host-versus-graft alloreactive T cell clones in the graft, circulation and bone marrow after intestinal transplantation. To identify alloreactive clones, pre-transplant mixed lymphocyte reaction products were sequenced and then compared with unstimulated pre-transplant donor and recipient T cells. The cohort enrolled 24 intestinal transplant recipients including one retransplant, and 3 patients lacking pretransplant specimens were excluded. Donor T cell macrochimerism was defined as a peak of at least 4% donor T cells among recipient peripheral blood mononuclear cells. Instead of going to the commercial service, samples from a few later patients were sequenced in-house on an Illumina MiSeq and processed with MiXCR.

The library was produced with the immunoSEQ multiplex PCR assay. For most patients, genomic DNA was subjected to high-throughput TCR-beta CDR3 sequencing by Adaptive Biotechnologies. On the study's bioinformatics: TCR sequencing data for some 17 patients were retrieved from Adaptive's ImmunoSEQ software; a few other patients were processed with MiXCR and VDJtools. CDR3 nucleotide sequences shared between donor and recipient were removed because their origin could not be assigned. At least 2-fold expansion over unstimulated cells and a minimum CFSE-low frequency of 0.002% (template counts) or 0.001% (read counts) were required for clones to be classified as alloreactive. Clones detected in sequenced pre-transplant spleen, lymph node, or MLR CFSE-low populations of the donor or recipient were defined as mappable. Cumulative frequency of alloreactive clones was calculated as a percentage of all sequences weighted by copy number. This immuneACCESS table, as held by TCRdb, lists in-frame sequences with V and J called but not all clones. Of the missing ones, under half trace to an unresolved V gene in checked studies; the others have no known cause. V and J calls and clone size are as listed in that table; D and trimming were resolved from the DNA. The table for this sample lists approximately 74,000 clones; around 92% of them were counted only once. The top ten hold 0.69% of the sample.

Blood samples were collected up to 4 times in the first month after transplant and then at least monthly when available. Unmatched junction bases come to 6, with V trimmed by 4 bases and J by 0 bases. From a lookup of the germline V gene, CDR1 and CDR2 are MNHNS and SASEGT. Spanning cysteine to phenylalanine, the CDR3 consists of 16 amino acids. The retained sequence is limited to the CDR3, 48 bases, with the frame set at the first base. Paper-wide results and their limitations: Early after transplant, peak levels of circulating GvH clones were found to be associated with declines in HvG clones. The conclusions were limited by the relatively low number and heterogeneity of the intestinal transplant patients. GvH clones were found in recipient bone marrow, and some of the GvH clones appeared earlier in ileal mucosa or blood, which is consistent with an intestinal mucosal origin. Patients with donor T cell macrochimerism had high GvH to HvG T cell clonal ratios in their allografts.

The sequencing here drew on PBMCs, taken 98 days after intestinal transplantation. Recombination joined TRBV6-1 with TRBJ2-7, with 10 bases aligning to TRBD2. The TCR comes from a human patient who received an intestinal transplant, so some T cells may come from the graft donor. This receptor carries the CDR3 CASSALSGGLSYEQYF. At the DNA level, the sequence is TGTGCCAGCAGTGCCCTTAGCGGGGGGCTCTCCTACGAGCAGTACTTC.